This T cell receptor (beta chain) was documented in a study of PD-1 blockade in classical Hodgkin lymphoma. The protocol was immunoSEQ multiplex PCR, while the TCRdb copy is restricted to in-frame clones and leaves out a portion. The sample yields 23,000 or so clones, 81% seen once. Study results and caveats: Newly diagnosed patients were reported to exhibit reduced baseline TCR diversity relative to healthy donors. Causes of the repertoire differences remain undefined, possibly disease activity or prior therapy. Complete responders showed a baseline diversity that resembled the diversity of newly diagnosed patients.

Sample time point: cycle 4 day 1 (C4D1), after more than 5 weeks of nivolumab. All the patients suffered relapse after autologous stem cell transplantation, and brentuximab vedotin exposure differed. Each best response was a complete response, a partial response or progressive disease. The CDR3 has 14 amino acids. With 4 bases removed from V and 4 bases from J, the gap between germline ends came to 12 bases. Germline CDR1 is SGHRS and CDR2 is YFSETQ. With respect to this clone: The antigen is undetermined.

Here the sequenced sample was peripheral blood mononuclear cells (PBMCs), taken before the fourth cycle of nivolumab. This clonotype was sampled from a human donor with classical Hodgkin lymphoma. The chain joins TRBV5-1 to TRBJ1-3; D remains unclear. The CDR3 coding sequence is TGCGCCAGCAGCCCTTCCTACGCGGGAAACACCATATATTTT. Encoded protein: CASSPSYAGNTIYF.